The 30 T cell receptor beta chains below all came from one sample that was sequenced in a study of low-dose radiotherapy and immunotherapy resistance in tumors. Time point of the sample: after trial treatment. Regarding treatment: LDRT plus nivolumab, ipilimumab, low-dose cyclophosphamide and aspirin (RACIN trial). Alpha and beta chains were covered, as first-strand cDNA relied on TRAV- and TRBV-specific primers. TCRs underwent roughly 19 PCR cycles of amplification with a constant-region primer and V-primer adapter. Each CDR3 protein is one row after TCRdb ran MiXCR on the reads. The sample carries around 80,000 distinct CDR3 sequences, less than 20% recorded once. The sample was PBMCs, taken after low-dose radiotherapy plus immunotherapy. The receptors derive from a male donor with prostate cancer.

This clonotype came up once. This sequence joins TRBV18 and TRBJ2-5; 9 bases are a match to TRBD2. J was trimmed by 1 base and V by 6 bases; bases with no gene match: 3. Germline values: CDR1 KGHSH, CDR2 LQKENI. The CDR3 runs to 14 residues. The CDR3 DNA is TGTGCCAGCTCGGCGACTAGCGGCCAAGAGACCCAGTACTTC. It codes for CASSATSGQETQYF.

With respect to this clonotype: A far larger clone is one base from this, pointing to a likely read error. V and J are TRBV3-1 and TRBJ2-1; TRBD2 is a possible D gene (5 bases). This CDR3 contains 14 residues. The V gene's germline CDR1 is LGHDT and CDR2 YNNKEL (reference sequence). V shed 4 bases and J shed 10 bases, with 17 bases lying between them. The CDR3 DNA is TGTGCCAGCAGCCCCTTATGGGGAGCCTACGAGCAGTTCTTC. This encodes CASSPLWGAYEQFF.

This clonotype occurred many times. The chain employs TRBV27 and TRBJ2-1; D is unresolved. Trimming shortened V by 2 bases and J by 4 bases, and 6 bases separated the two germline ends. Germline lookup yields CDR1 MNHEY and CDR2 SMNVEV (reference sequence). The CDR3 has 13 residues. The CDR3 sequence: CASSLLRYNEQFF. Here the CDR3 DNA reads TGTGCCAGCAGTTTACTCCGTTACAATGAGCAGTTCTTC.

Many counts were recorded for this clonotype. This chain uses TRBV29-1 with TRBJ2-1; tentatively, D is TRBD2 (6 bases). Trimming left V 8 bases short and J 7 bases short, with 18 bases between. The CDR3 has 13 residues. The germline V gene encodes CDR1 SQVTM and CDR2 ANQGSEA. For the CDR3, the DNA is TGCAGCAGCGGAAGCGGGTACCGTAATGAGCAGTTCTTC. Residues: CSSGSGYRNEQFF.

As regards this clonotype: A far larger clone is one nucleotide away, so this likely arose from a read error. This rearrangement joins TRBV24-1 to TRBJ2-7; 9 bases line up with TRBD2. Germline V lookup: CDR1 KGHDR, CDR2 SFDVKD. This CDR3 region has 14 residues. The CDR3 reads CANSYASGNYEQYF. In DNA, the CDR3 is TGTGCCAACAGTTACGCTAGCGGGAACTACGAGCAGTACTTC.

At least ten counts were recorded for this clonotype. The chain joins TRBV4-2 to TRBJ2-3, with 9 bases identical to TRBD2. Germline CDR1 LGHNA, CDR2 YNFKEQ. The CDR3 runs 17 residues. Germline trimming cut 0 bases from V and 2 bases from J; bases unmatched to any gene: 6. Written as DNA, the CDR3 is TGTGCCAGCAGCCAAGATCCTAGCGGGATATACACAGATACGCAGTATTTT. This codes for CASSQDPSGIYTDTQYF.

This clonotype was seen ten or more times. The chain couples TRBV15 to TRBJ2-7; D is possibly TRBD2 (5 bases). In germline, CDR1 is LNHNV, CDR2 YYDKDF (reference sequence). Trimming shortened V by 1 base and J by 4 bases, and 17 bases separated the two germline ends. This CDR3 has 16 amino acids. CDR3 sequence reads: CATSRVGFEGDYEQYF. The CDR3 coding sequence is TGTGCCACCAGCAGAGTTGGATTCGAGGGAGATTACGAGCAGTACTTC.

About this clonotype: A far larger clone differs by one base, so this is likely a read error. This rearrangement joins TRBV10-3 to TRBJ2-7; D ambiguous. The CDR3 totals 12 residues. V was cut by 0 bases and J by 7 bases, with 7 bases left in between. Germline loops: CDR1 ENHRY, CDR2 SYGVKD. CDR3 region: CAISESNTEQYF. DNA of the CDR3: TGTGCCATCAGTGAGTCGAATACTGAGCAGTACTTC.

This clonotype was seen many times. The chain recombines TRBV4-2 with TRBJ1-1; D perhaps matches TRBD1 (5 bases). The V end lost 0 bases, the J end lost 4 bases, and 12 bases lay between the germline ends. Germline V gene data show CDR1 as LGHNA and CDR2 as YNFKEQ. The CDR3 length is 15 residues. The CDR3 region is CASSQESQGLTEAFF. CDR3 DNA sequence: TGTGCCAGCAGCCAAGAAAGTCAGGGCCTCACTGAAGCTTTCTTT.

Note on this clonotype: A far larger clone differs by one base, so this is likely a read error. The chain has TRBV6-2 or TRBV6-3 and TRBJ2-7; TRBD2 matches 7 bases. The CDR3 is 16 amino acids. CDR1 is MNHEY, CDR2 SVGEGT, per germline. J gave up 7 bases and V 0 bases, and 12 bases lay outside the gene matches. CDR3 region: CASSYSKGGEDNEQYF. CDR3 bases: TGTGCCAGCAGTTACTCGAAGGGAGGGGAGGACAATGAGCAGTACTTC.

CDR3 nucleotides: TGTGCCAGCAGCTTAGGGGACAGGGGGCCTGGAGAGACCCAGTACTTC. It encodes CASSLGDRGPGETQYF. V is TRBV7-9 and J is TRBJ2-5; 12 bases are a match to TRBD1. Germline V gene data show CDR1 as SEHNR and CDR2 as FQNEAQ (reference sequence). V trimming: 1 base; J trimming: 4 bases; junction bases outside the gene matches: 4. The CDR3 length is 16 residues.

In its sample, this clonotype was seen many times. The gene calls are TRBV20-1 and TRBJ2-2; a weak D match, TRBD1 (7 bases). Per germline, CDR1 DFQATT and CDR2 SNEGSKA (reference sequence). Trimming shortened V by 0 bases and J by 1 base, and 12 bases separated the two germline ends. The CDR3 is made up of 16 amino acids. DNA for the CDR3: TGCAGTGCTAGAGATGGGAGGACAGGGAACACCGGGGAGCTGTTTTTT. Protein sequence: CSARDGRTGNTGELFF.

This clonotype has a count of ten or more. V usage is TRBV7-9 and J usage is TRBJ2-1, with D unclear. Per germline, CDR1 SEHNR and CDR2 FQNEAQ (reference sequence). V was shortened by 5 bases and J by 3 bases, with 5 bases between the two germline ends. This CDR3 has 12 amino acids. CDR3 nucleotide sequence: TGTGCCAGCAGCCTCATCTACAATGAGCAGTTCTTC. It yields the protein CASSLIYNEQFF.

The chain is built from TRBV5-6 and TRBJ2-5, with D possibly being TRBD1 (5 bases). The CDR3 runs to 16 residues. With 4 bases removed from V and 2 bases from J, the gap between germline ends came to 18 bases. CDR1 SGHDT and CDR2 YYEEEE come from the germline V gene. The CDR3 protein is CASSRLNWGGQETQYF. CDR3 bases: TGTGCCAGCAGCCGCCTAAATTGGGGCGGACAAGAGACCCAGTACTTC.

The J gene is TRBJ2-1, the V gene TRBV5-6; D gene ambiguous. The CDR3 loop spans 12 amino acids. Germline V gene sequence: CDR1 SGHDT, CDR2 YYEEEE. Trimming removed 1 base at V and 10 bases at J, with 9 bases between. For the CDR3, the DNA is TGTGCCAGCAGCTTGTTGTATTTGGAGCAGTTCTTC. It encodes CASSLLYLEQFF.

This clonotype has at least ten counts. The V and J genes are TRBV3-1 and TRBJ1-3; 7 bases agree with TRBD1. CDR3 length equals 15 residues. Trimming took 4 bases from V and 0 from J; bases not matched to a gene: 3. Germline V gives CDR1 LGHDT, CDR2 YNNKEL (reference sequence). CDR3 sequence: CASSPGTVSGNTIYF. CDR3 bases: TGTGCCAGCAGCCCGGGGACAGTCTCTGGAAACACCATATATTTT.

The table lists this clonotype with a few counts. The CDR3 loop reads CASSPLQGSYNEQFF. The CDR3 nucleotides read TGTGCCAGCAGCCCACTTCAGGGGTCCTACAATGAGCAGTTCTTC. The chain couples TRBV5-5 to TRBJ2-1; tentatively, D is TRBD1 (6 bases). Germline V CDR1 and CDR2: SGHKS, YYEKEE (reference sequence). V lost 4 bases, J lost 1 base, and 12 bases lay in between. CDR3 length: 15 residues.

The table lists this clonotype with many counts. J is TRBJ2-1 and V is TRBV4-3; TRBD2 agrees at 12 bases. V shed 0 bases and J 8 bases; nucleotides not matched to a gene: 8. Germline CDR1 reads LGHNA; CDR2 reads YSLEER. This CDR3 region has 17 residues. The chain's CDR3 is CASSQDSLAGGPHEQFF. In DNA form, the CDR3 reads TGCGCCAGCAGCCAAGATTCCCTAGCGGGAGGGCCTCATGAGCAGTTCTTC.

This clonotype was observed many times. V and J are TRBV2 and TRBJ2-7; TRBD1 matches 7 bases. Germline V gene sequence: CDR1 SNHLY, CDR2 FYNNEI. This CDR3 contains 17 residues. Trimming removed 8 bases from V and 2 bases from J; junction bases left unmatched: 18. CDR3: CASGSLLTGQEPYEQYF. As DNA, the CDR3 is TGTGCCAGCGGATCGTTACTGACCGGACAGGAGCCCTACGAGCAGTACTTC.

There are many counts of this clonotype. V is TRBV19 and J is TRBJ2-1, with D perhaps TRBD1 (5 bases). V lost 7 bases to trimming and J lost 0 bases, with 10 bases between them. This CDR3 region has 14 residues. Germline V gene sequence: CDR1 LNHDA, CDR2 SQIVND (reference sequence). CDR3 DNA: TGTGCCAGTATAGTTAGGGGCTCCTACAATGAGCAGTTCTTC. This gives the protein CASIVRGSYNEQFF.

The J gene is TRBJ2-7, the V gene TRBV6-2 or TRBV6-3; 11 bases are a match to TRBD2. This CDR3 contains 15 residues. V trimming: 6 bases; J trimming: 2 bases; junction bases outside the gene matches: 6. Germline V lookup: CDR1 MNHEY, CDR2 SVGEGT. The CDR3 region is CASRNGLAGPYEQYF. The CDR3 DNA follows: TGTGCCAGCAGAAATGGACTAGCGGGCCCCTACGAGCAGTACTTC.

The sample holds many counts of this clonotype. The V and J genes are TRBV20-1 and TRBJ2-1, with 16 nucleotides matching TRBD2. The V segment lost 6 bases and the J segment 7 bases; nucleotides outside the gene matches: 15. The CDR3 runs to 18 residues. Germline-derived CDR1 and CDR2 are DFQATT and SNEGSKA (reference sequence). The CDR3 protein is CSAASGTSGRASSNEQFF. As DNA, the CDR3 is TGCAGTGCAGCATCCGGGACTAGCGGGAGGGCCAGTTCGAATGAGCAGTTCTTC.

This clonotype was seen ten or more times. CDR3 nucleotides: TGTGCCAGCCGTTCCCTCACGGGGGGGACCTACGAGCAGTACTTC. Translation: CASRSLTGGTYEQYF. This chain joins TRBV28 and TRBJ2-7; 8 bases fit TRBD2. V lost 8 bases to trimming and J lost 2 bases; unmatched junction nucleotides: 11. CDR3 length: 15 amino acids. The V gene's germline CDR1 is MDHEN and CDR2 SYDVKM.

The chain has TRBV27 and TRBJ2-2; 8 bases agree with TRBD2. This CDR3 has 15 residues. Germline lookup yields CDR1 MNHEY and CDR2 SMNVEV (reference sequence). Trimming at V came to 2 bases and at J to 5 bases, leaving 4 bases not matched to a gene. The CDR3 reads CASSLPGRDTGELFF. Here the CDR3 DNA reads TGTGCCAGCAGTTTACCCGGGAGGGATACCGGGGAGCTGTTTTTT.

With regard to this clonotype: This likely came from a read error, as a far larger clone is one base away. This chain joins TRBV27 and TRBJ1-1; 7 nucleotides agree with TRBD1. Germline CDR1 is MNHEY and CDR2 is SMNVEV (reference sequence). The CDR3 extends over 14 amino acids. The trim removed 4 bases at V and 2 bases at J, leaving 4 bases unmatched. This CDR3 reads CASSSGQTNTEAFF. The CDR3 bases are TGTGCCAGCAGTTCGGGACAGACCAACACTGAAGCTTTCTTT.

This clonotype was counted many times. The CDR3 sequence is CASSYDRGYQETQYF. The CDR3 DNA follows: TGTGCCAGCAGCTATGACAGGGGGTACCAAGAGACCCAGTACTTC. The gene calls are TRBV7-2 and TRBJ2-5, with 9 positions matching TRBD1. The germline V gene encodes CDR1 SGHTA and CDR2 FQGNSA. Trimming took 4 bases from V and 0 from J; bases not matched to a gene: 3. The CDR3 has 15 residues.

In its sample, this clonotype was seen a few times. V gene TRBV9 combines with J gene TRBJ2-7; a weak D match, TRBD1 (7 bases). V dropped 4 bases and J dropped 0 bases, with 11 bases sitting between them. Germline V CDR1 and CDR2: SGDLS, YYNGEE. The CDR3 extends over 14 amino acids. The CDR3, as DNA: TGTGCCAGCAGCACGGGGGACAGCTCCTACGAGCAGTACTTC. It translates to CASSTGDSSYEQYF.

This clonotype was recorded at least ten times. The CDR3 sequence: CAISGTSGRVSNEQFF. CDR3 nucleotides: TGTGCCATCTCCGGGACTAGCGGGAGAGTCTCCAATGAGCAGTTCTTC. The rearrangement joins TRBV2 to TRBJ2-1; TRBD2 matches 14 bases. Germline V gene sequence: CDR1 SNHLY, CDR2 FYNNEI. Germline trimming cut 10 bases from V and 6 bases from J; bases unmatched to any gene: 11. The CDR3 is 16 amino acids. The full variable domain, completed using reference TRBV2 and TRBJ2-1, is EPEVTQTPSHQVTQMGQEVILRCVPISNHLYFYWYRQILGQKVEFLVSFYNNEISEKSEIFDDQFSVERPDGSNFTLKIRSTKLEDSAMYFCAISGTSGRVSNEQFFGPGTRLTVL.

Ten or more counts support this clonotype. The rearrangement links TRBV7-9 to TRBJ2-7; 8 bases agree with TRBD2. In germline, CDR1 is SEHNR, CDR2 FQNEAQ (reference sequence). CDR3 length: 15 residues. The trim removed 5 bases at V and 2 bases at J, leaving 8 bases unmatched. CDR3 region: CASSLTVGGAYEQYF. The CDR3 coding sequence is TGTGCCAGCAGCCTAACTGTCGGGGGGGCCTACGAGCAGTACTTC.

This clonotype has just a few counts. It differs at one base from a far larger clone, so likely a read error. The rearrangement links TRBV28 to TRBJ2-1, with D maybe TRBD1 (6 bases). Germline CDR1 MDHEN, CDR2 SYDVKM. Trimming took off 6 bases at V and 13 bases at J, with 28 bases between the two ends. The CDR3 length is 16 residues. CDR3 loop: CASSQGSAVYQETQFF. DNA of the CDR3: TGTGCCAGCAGCCAGGGGTCGGCAGTGTACCAAGAGACCCAGTTCTTC.